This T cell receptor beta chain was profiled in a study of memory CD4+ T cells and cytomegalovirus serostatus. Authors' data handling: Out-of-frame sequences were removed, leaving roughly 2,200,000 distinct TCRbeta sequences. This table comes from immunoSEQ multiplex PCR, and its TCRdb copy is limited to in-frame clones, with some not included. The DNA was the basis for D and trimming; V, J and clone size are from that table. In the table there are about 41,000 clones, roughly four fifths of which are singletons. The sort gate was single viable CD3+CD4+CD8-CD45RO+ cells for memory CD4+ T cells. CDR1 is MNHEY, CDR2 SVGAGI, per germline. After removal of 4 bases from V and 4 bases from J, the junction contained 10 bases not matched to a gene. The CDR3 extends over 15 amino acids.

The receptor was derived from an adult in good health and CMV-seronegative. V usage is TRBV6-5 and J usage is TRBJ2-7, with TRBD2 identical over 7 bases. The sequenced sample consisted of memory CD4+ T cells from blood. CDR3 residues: CASSSREGRMYEQYF. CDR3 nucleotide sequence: TGTGCCAGCAGTTCGAGGGAGGGCAGGATGTACGAGCAGTACTTC.